The 9 T cell receptor beta chains below all came from one sample that was sequenced in a study of blood T cell repertoires in COVID-19 (dated by TCRdb to about 2020). The method was the immunoSEQ multiplex PCR assay. TCRdb limited this immuneACCESS table to in-frame rearrangements with V and J called. A share of clones is missing; checked studies link under half to unresolved V genes, and the rest is unexplained. This sample gives over 250,000 clones in total; about nine tenths of them show up just once. Over 2.5% of the sample is in the top ten clones. The specimen sequenced was PBMCs or T cells enriched from blood (not recorded which). Source of these receptors: a woman aged 18-29 years who had recovered from COVID-19.

V and J are TRBV29-1 and TRBJ1-1, with TRBD1 matching 9 bases. This CDR3 has 14 amino acids. From germline, CDR1 is SQVTM and CDR2 ANQGSEA. V shed 4 bases, J shed 4 bases, and the junction held 7 bases outside the gene matches. This CDR3 is CSVGPGQGGTEAFF. CDR3 coding DNA: TGCAGCGTTGGCCCGGGACAGGGAGGCACTGAAGCTTTCTTT.

The chain combines TRBV27 with TRBJ2-7; 11 nucleotides agree with TRBD2. Trimming removed 8 bases from V and 4 bases from J; junction bases left unmatched: 4. The germline V gene encodes CDR1 MNHEY and CDR2 SMNVEV (reference sequence). The CDR3 runs 13 residues. The CDR3 coding sequence is TGTGCCAGCGCCGGGACTAGCGGTTACGAGCAGTACTTC. Encoded protein: CASAGTSGYEQYF.

In this sample, this clone turned up a few times. J is TRBJ2-5 and V is TRBV3-1 (or the pseudogene TRBV3-2); TRBD1 matches 8 bases. From germline, CDR1 is LGHDT and CDR2 YNNKEL (reference sequence). J gave up 0 bases and V 0 bases, and 15 bases lay outside the gene matches. This CDR3 has 20 amino acids. As DNA, the CDR3 is TGTGCCAGCAGCCAAGATTTTCGGACAGGGAGATTTAGGGACCAAGAGACCCAGTACTTC. It specifies CASSQDFRTGRFRDQETQYF.

This chain's CDR3 is CASSLTGRGLGNTIYF. CDR3 nucleotide sequence: TGTGCCAGCAGCTTAACGGGAAGGGGGCTAGGAAACACCATATATTTT. The gene calls are TRBV11-2 and TRBJ1-3; 7 bases align to TRBD1. This CDR3 is 16 amino acids long. Germline CDR1 reads SGHAT; CDR2 reads FQNNGV. The trim removed 2 bases at V and 4 bases at J, leaving 8 bases unmatched.

The V and J genes are TRBV2 and TRBJ2-1, with TRBD2 matching 8 bases. The germline gives CDR1 SNHLY, CDR2 FYNNEI. The CDR3 extends over 15 amino acids. Trimming removed 6 bases from V and 6 bases from J; junction bases left unmatched: 10. The CDR3 sequence: CASSTVAGQLNEQFF. The CDR3, as DNA: TGTGCCAGCAGCACAGTAGCGGGGCAACTCAATGAGCAGTTCTTC.

The V and J genes are TRBV5-4 and TRBJ2-1, with 7 nucleotides matching TRBD2. Losses at the gene ends were 3 bases for V and 0 bases for J; bases not matched to a gene: 3. The CDR3 runs 15 residues. CDR1 is SGHNT, CDR2 YYREEE, per germline (reference sequence). CDR3 region: CASSSGGTSYNEQFF. The CDR3 coding sequence is TGTGCCAGCAGCTCCGGGGGGACCTCCTACAATGAGCAGTTCTTC.

In its sample, this clone was seen many times. V gene TRBV30 combines with J gene TRBJ2-1, with 9 bases aligning to TRBD2. Trimming took 0 bases from V and 8 from J; bases not matched to a gene: 14. CDR3 size: 17 residues. Per the germline V gene, CDR1 is GTSNPN and CDR2 is SVGIG (reference sequence). The CDR3 region is CAWSVLPAGGWVDEQFF. The CDR3 DNA sequence: TGTGCCTGGAGTGTACTTCCAGCGGGAGGCTGGGTGGATGAGCAGTTCTTC.

V usage is TRBV6-2 or TRBV6-3 and J usage is TRBJ2-2; TRBD1 matches 8 bases. This CDR3 contains 15 residues. Germline-derived CDR1 and CDR2 are MNHEY and SVGEGT. With V trimmed by 6 bases and J by 1 base, 4 bases remained unmatched. CDR3 DNA: TGTGCCAGCAGCCGTGGACAGGGGAACACCGGGGAGCTGTTTTTT. It encodes CASSRGQGNTGELFF.

The chain recombines TRBV3-1 (or the pseudogene TRBV3-2) with TRBJ1-2; possible D gene TRBD1, 5 bases. CDR1 is LGHDT, CDR2 YNNKEL, per germline (reference sequence). The V end was cut by 0 bases, the J end by 4 bases, with 12 bases between. CDR3 length: 15 amino acids. The CDR3 is CASSQDSGAFYGYTF. CDR3 in DNA: TGTGCCAGCAGCCAAGATTCTGGGGCATTCTATGGCTACACCTTC.